These 9 T cell receptor beta chains were all obtained from the same sample, sequenced in a study of a mutant IDH1 vaccine in newly diagnosed glioma. These receptors' targets are unknown. Time point specified: week 23, last vaccination. Vaccine doses each comprised 300 ug of mutant IDH1 20-mer peptide, with topical imiquimod. TCRdb keeps only in-frame clones here, not all; method: immunoSEQ multiplex PCR. The table shows some 40,000 clones, with about four fifths occurring only once. The sample was PBMCs, taken from a glioma patient whose treatment included an IDH1 peptide vaccine. Receptor source: a middle-aged man with glioma.

The CDR3 DNA follows: TGTGCCAGCAAACGAAACCCTTTAGCGGGAGGGAGGGACGAGCAGTACTTC. This sequence encodes CASKRNPLAGGRDEQYF. V is TRBV11-2 and J is TRBJ2-7; the match to TRBD2 covers 11 bases. The V and J ends lost 7 bases and 5 bases, in that order; junction bases with no gene match: 16. This CDR3 has 17 residues. Germline V gene data show CDR1 as SGHAT and CDR2 as FQNNGV.

In this sample, this clone turned up once. The chain uses TRBV5-6 and TRBJ2-5; a possible D gene is TRBD1 (6 bases). The germline V and J ends were trimmed by 3 bases and 4 bases, with 16 bases remaining between them. The germline V gene encodes CDR1 SGHDT and CDR2 YYEEEE. This CDR3 is 15 amino acids long. The CDR3 DNA is TGTGCCAGCAGCTCCTACAGGGTTGGGAGAGAGACCCAGTACTTC. Translated, it gives CASSSYRVGRETQYF.

The genes are TRBV21-1 and TRBJ2-1; the tabulated D call, TRBD2, remains unverified against the DNA. TRBV21-1 is an annotated pseudogene. The CDR3 extends over 17 amino acids. This chain's CDR3 is CASSLPGLPPGYNEQFF. The DNA for the CDR3 is TGTGCCAGCAGCCTACCGGGACTCCCTCCTGGATACAATGAGCAGTTCTTC.

The chain joins TRBV19 to TRBJ2-5; D possibly corresponds to TRBD1 (6 bases). V was clipped by 5 bases and J by 3 bases, with 10 bases between them. The length of the CDR3 is 13 residues. The V gene's germline CDR1 is LNHDA and CDR2 SQIVND (reference sequence). CDR3: CASSGGQKETQYF. DNA of the CDR3: TGTGCCAGTAGTGGCGGACAGAAAGAGACCCAGTACTTC.

The chain couples TRBV14 to TRBJ2-7; D is unclear. Trimming removed 4 bases at V and 2 bases at J, with 6 bases between. The CDR3 extends over 12 amino acids. CDR1 is SGHDN, CDR2 FVKESK, per germline. The CDR3 sequence: CASSPTAYEQYF. CDR3 bases: TGTGCCAGCAGCCCCACCGCCTACGAGCAGTACTTC.

The chain employs TRBV19 and TRBJ1-1; 10 bases match TRBD1. The V gene's germline CDR1 is LNHDA and CDR2 SQIVND (reference sequence). The CDR3 is 17 residues long. The V gene end was trimmed by 3 bases and the J gene end by 4 bases; junction bases not matched to a gene: 11. Written as DNA, the CDR3 is TGTGCCAGTAGTATGGGTGACAGGGGGCAAGGAATCACTGAAGCTTTCTTT. It specifies CASSMGDRGQGITEAFF.

V gene TRBV29-1 combines with J gene TRBJ2-7; no clear D gene. The CDR3 sequence is 11 residues long. Germline CDR1 and CDR2: SQVTM and ANQGSEA. Deletions cut 7 bases from V and 5 bases from J, with 12 bases between. The CDR3 DNA reads TGCAGCGCCCTCCGTGGGGACGAGCAGTACTTC. This codes for CSALRGDEQYF.

The V call is TRBV7-2, the J call TRBJ2-5; D is unclear. Germline V CDR1 and CDR2: SGHTA, FQGNSA. V lost 3 bases and J lost 3, with 2 bases in between. The CDR3 is 11 residues long. CDR3 in amino acids: CASSFKETQYF. CDR3 DNA: TGTGCCAGCAGCTTTAAAGAGACCCAGTACTTC.

The chain combines TRBV9 with TRBJ1-3; TRBD1 agrees at 9 bases. CDR3 length: 15 amino acids. The germline gives CDR1 SGDLS, CDR2 YYNGEE. With 4 bases clipped from V and 4 bases from J, the junction kept 6 bases outside the gene matches. The CDR3 sequence: CASSLGTGIGNTIYF. The CDR3 DNA reads TGTGCCAGCAGCCTCGGGACAGGGATCGGAAACACCATATATTTT. Full variable domain (rest looked up from reference TRBV9 and TRBJ1-3): DSGVTQTPKHLITATGQRVTLRCSPRSGDLSVYWYQQSLDQGLQFLIQYYNGEERAKGNILERFSAQQFPDLHSELNLSSLELGDSALYFCASSLGTGIGNTIYFGEGSWLTVV.